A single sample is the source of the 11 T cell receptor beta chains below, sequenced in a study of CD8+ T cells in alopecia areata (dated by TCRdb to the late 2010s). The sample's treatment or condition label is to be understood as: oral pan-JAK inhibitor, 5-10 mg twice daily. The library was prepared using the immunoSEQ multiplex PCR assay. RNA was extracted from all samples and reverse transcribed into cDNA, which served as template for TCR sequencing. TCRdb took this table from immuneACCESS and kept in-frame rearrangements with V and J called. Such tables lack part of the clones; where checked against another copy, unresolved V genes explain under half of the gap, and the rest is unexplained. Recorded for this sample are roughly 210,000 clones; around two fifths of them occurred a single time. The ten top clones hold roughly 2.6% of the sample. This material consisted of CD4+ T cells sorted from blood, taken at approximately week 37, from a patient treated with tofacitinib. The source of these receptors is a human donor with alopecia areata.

CDR3 nucleotide sequence: TGTGCCAGCTCACGGGACGGACTACCCTATGGCTACACCTTC. It is translated as CASSRDGLPYGYTF. The genes are TRBV18 and TRBJ1-2; D is possibly TRBD1 (5 bases). V dropped 4 bases and J dropped 4 bases, with 13 bases sitting between them. The CDR3 contains 14 residues. Germline V lookup: CDR1 KGHSH, CDR2 LQKENI.

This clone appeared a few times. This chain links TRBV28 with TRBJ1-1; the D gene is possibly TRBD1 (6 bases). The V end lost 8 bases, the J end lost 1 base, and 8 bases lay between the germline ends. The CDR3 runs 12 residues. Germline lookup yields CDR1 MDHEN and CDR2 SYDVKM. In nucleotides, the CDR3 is TGTGCCAGCGGGGGACAGAACACTGAAGCTTTCTTT. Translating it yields CASGGQNTEAFF.

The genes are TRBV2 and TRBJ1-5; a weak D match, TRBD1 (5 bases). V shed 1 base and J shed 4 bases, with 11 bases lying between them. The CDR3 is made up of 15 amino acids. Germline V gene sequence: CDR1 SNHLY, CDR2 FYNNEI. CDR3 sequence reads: CASSEGQGENQPQHF. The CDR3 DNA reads TGTGCCAGCAGTGAAGGCCAGGGTGAGAATCAGCCCCAGCATTTT. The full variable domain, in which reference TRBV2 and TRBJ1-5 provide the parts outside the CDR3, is EPEVTQTPSHQVTQMGQEVILRCVPISNHLYFYWYRQILGQKVEFLVSFYNNEISEKSEIFDDQFSVERPDGSNFTLKIRSTKLEDSAMYFCASSEGQGENQPQHFGDGTRLSIL.

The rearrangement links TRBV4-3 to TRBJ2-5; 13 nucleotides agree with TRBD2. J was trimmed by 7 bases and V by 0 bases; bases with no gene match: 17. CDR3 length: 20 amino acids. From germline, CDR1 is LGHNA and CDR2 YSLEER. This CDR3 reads CASSQEFGLAGATLVGTQYF. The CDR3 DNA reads TGCGCCAGCAGCCAAGAGTTTGGACTAGCGGGAGCAACCTTGGTAGGGACCCAGTACTTC.

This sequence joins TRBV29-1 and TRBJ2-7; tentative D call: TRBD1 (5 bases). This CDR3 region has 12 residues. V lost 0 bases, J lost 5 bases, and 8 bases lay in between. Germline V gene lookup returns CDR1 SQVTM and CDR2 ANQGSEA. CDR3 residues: CSVEDARDEQYF. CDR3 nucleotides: TGCAGCGTTGAAGATGCCAGGGACGAGCAGTACTTC.

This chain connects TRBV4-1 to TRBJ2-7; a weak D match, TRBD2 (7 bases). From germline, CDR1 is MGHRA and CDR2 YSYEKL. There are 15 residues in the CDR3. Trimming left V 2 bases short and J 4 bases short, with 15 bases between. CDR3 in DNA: TGCGCCAGCAGCCAACGTCAAGGGGGGGAGTACGAGCAGTACTTC. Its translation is CASSQRQGGEYEQYF.

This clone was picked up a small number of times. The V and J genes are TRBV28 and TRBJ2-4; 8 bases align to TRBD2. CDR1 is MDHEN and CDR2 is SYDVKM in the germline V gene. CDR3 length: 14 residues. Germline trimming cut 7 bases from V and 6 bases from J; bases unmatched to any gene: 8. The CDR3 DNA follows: TGTGCCAGCACCCACCGGGGGGGTGGAAACATTCAGTACTTC. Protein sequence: CASTHRGGGNIQYF.

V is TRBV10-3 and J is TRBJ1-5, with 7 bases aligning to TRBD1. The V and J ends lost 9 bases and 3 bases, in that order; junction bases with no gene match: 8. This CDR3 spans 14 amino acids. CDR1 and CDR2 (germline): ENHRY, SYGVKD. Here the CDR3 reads CAISRDRDNQPQHF. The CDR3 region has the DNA TGTGCCATTTCCCGGGACAGAGACAATCAGCCCCAGCATTTT.

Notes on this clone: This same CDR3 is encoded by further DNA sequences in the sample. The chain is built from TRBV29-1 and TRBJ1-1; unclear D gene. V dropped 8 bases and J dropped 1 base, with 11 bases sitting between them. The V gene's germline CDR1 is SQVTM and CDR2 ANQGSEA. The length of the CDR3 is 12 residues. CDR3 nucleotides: TGCAGCTCTACCTATCAGAACACTGAAGCTTTCTTT. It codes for CSSTYQNTEAFF. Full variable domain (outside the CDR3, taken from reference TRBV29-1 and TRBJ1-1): SAVISQKPSRDICQRGTSLTIQCQVDSQVTMMFWYRQQPGQSLTLIATANQGSEATYESGFVIDKFPISRPNLTFSTLTVSNMSPEDSSIYLCSSTYQNTEAFFGQGTRLTVV.

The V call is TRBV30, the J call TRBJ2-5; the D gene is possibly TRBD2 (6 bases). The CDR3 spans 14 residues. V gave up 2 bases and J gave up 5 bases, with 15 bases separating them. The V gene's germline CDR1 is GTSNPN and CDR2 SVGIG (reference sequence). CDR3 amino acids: CAWSIGAGRETQYF. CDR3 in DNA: TGTGCCTGGAGTATTGGCGCGGGAAGGGAGACCCAGTACTTC. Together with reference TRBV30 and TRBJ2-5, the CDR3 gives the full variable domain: SQTIHQWPATLVQPVGSPLSLECTVEGTSNPNLYWYRQAAGRGLQLLFYSVGIGQISSEVPQNLSASRPQDRQFILSSKKLLLSDSGFYLCAWSIGAGRETQYFGPGTRLLVL.

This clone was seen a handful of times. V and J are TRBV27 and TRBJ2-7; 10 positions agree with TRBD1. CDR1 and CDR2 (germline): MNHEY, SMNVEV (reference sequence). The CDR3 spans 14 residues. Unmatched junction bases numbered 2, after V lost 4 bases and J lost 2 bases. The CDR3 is CASSSDRGAYEQYF. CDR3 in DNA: TGTGCCAGCAGTTCGGACAGGGGGGCCTACGAGCAGTACTTC.